The T cell receptor beta chain described here comes from a study of blood T cell repertoires in COVID-19. TCRdb keeps only in-frame clones here, not all; method: immunoSEQ multiplex PCR. This sample has around 250,000 clones, with 88% found just once. The germline CDR1 and CDR2 sequences are SGHTA and FQGNSA. J was trimmed by 0 bases and V by 2 bases; bases with no gene match: 5. The CDR3 has 17 amino acids. The sample taken for sequencing was PBMCs or T cells enriched from blood (not recorded which). The chain recombines TRBV7-2 with TRBJ1-3; 9 nucleotides agree with TRBD1. The sequence was obtained from a woman between 40 and 50 years old who had been exposed to COVID-19. Here the CDR3 reads CASSLTGGQSSGNTIYF. The CDR3 DNA reads as TGTGCCAGCAGCTTAACAGGGGGCCAGAGCTCTGGAAACACCATATATTTT.